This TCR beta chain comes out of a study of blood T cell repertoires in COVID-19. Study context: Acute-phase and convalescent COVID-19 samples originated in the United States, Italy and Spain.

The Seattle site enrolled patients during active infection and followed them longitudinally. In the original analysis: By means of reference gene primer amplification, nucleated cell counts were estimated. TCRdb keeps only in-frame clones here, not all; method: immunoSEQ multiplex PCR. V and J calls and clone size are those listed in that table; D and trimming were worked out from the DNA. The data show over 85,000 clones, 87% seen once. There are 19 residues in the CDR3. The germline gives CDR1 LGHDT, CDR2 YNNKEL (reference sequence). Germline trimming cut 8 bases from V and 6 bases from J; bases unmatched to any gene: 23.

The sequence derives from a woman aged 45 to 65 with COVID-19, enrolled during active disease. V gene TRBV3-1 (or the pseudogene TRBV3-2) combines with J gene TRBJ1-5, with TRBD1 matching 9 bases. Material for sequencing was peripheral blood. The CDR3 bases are TGTGCCAGCTCTCCTTCGGCGAATCGAGGGACAGGGAGGTTTCAGCCCCAGCATTTT. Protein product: CASSPSANRGTGRFQPQHF.